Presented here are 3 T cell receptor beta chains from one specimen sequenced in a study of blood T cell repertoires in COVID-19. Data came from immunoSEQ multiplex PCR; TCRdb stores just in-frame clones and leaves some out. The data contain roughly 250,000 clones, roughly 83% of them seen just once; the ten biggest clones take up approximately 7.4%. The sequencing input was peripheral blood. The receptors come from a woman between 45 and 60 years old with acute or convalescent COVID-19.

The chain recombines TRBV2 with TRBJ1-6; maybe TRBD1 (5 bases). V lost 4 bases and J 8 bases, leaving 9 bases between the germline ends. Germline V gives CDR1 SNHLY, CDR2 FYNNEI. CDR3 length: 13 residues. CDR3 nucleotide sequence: TGTGCCAGCAGTGGCCAGGGTTATTCACCCCTCCACTTT. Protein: CASSGQGYSPLHF.

The CDR3: CSVEEATSGRASETQYF. As DNA, the CDR3 is TGCAGCGTTGAAGAGGCCACTAGCGGGAGGGCTTCAGAGACCCAGTACTTC. The chain carries TRBV29-1 and TRBJ2-5; 13 nucleotides agree with TRBD2. V shed 0 bases and J 4 bases; nucleotides not matched to a gene: 8. The CDR3 has 17 amino acids. Germline-derived CDR1 and CDR2 are SQVTM and ANQGSEA. The complete variable domain, with remaining parts taken from reference TRBV29-1 and TRBJ2-5, reads SAVISQKPSRDICQRGTSLTIQCQVDSQVTMMFWYRQQPGQSLTLIATANQGSEATYESGFVIDKFPISRPNLTFSTLTVSNMSPEDSSIYLCSVEEATSGRASETQYFGPGTRLLVL.

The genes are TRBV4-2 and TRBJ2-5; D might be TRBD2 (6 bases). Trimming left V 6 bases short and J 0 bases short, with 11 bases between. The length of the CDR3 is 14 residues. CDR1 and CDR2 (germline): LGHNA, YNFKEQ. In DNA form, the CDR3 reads TGTGCCAGCAGGCGTTCGGGGGACCAAGAGACCCAGTACTTC. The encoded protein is CASRRSGDQETQYF.